Sequencing of this T cell receptor (beta chain) was carried out in a study of early T cells in non-severe SARS-CoV-2 infection. Study context: The input, bulk RNA from unsorted whole blood, was sequenced, and chains were unpaired.

The germline V and J ends were trimmed by 1 base and 4 bases, with 4 bases remaining between them. The germline V gene encodes CDR1 SQVTM and CDR2 ANQGSEA. This CDR3 has 11 amino acids. Individual cDNA molecules each received unique molecular identifiers attached to them. Via MiXCR, TCRdb re-called the 5' RACE reads, giving one row per CDR3 protein. The profile shows 60,000 to 90,000 distinct CDR3 sequences, around 16% of them singletons. The study's findings and limits: VDJdb-based matching was biased toward anti-spike CD8 responses and missed private and CD4 specificities.

A few counts support this clonotype. Antigen: not known. Input material: whole blood. The receptor was derived from an adult who was a healthcare worker with PCR-confirmed SARS-CoV-2 infection or an uninfected control (not recorded which). The chain joins TRBV29-1 to TRBJ2-5; D is undetermined. The CDR3 protein is CSVEVAETQYF. The CDR3, as DNA: TGCAGCGTTGAAGTCGCAGAGACCCAGTACTTC.